Reported below is one TCR beta chain. The CDR3 has 19 residues. CDR1 WNHNN and CDR2 SYGVQD come from the germline V gene (reference sequence). Unmatched junction bases numbered 17, after V lost 0 bases and J lost 6 bases. Repertoires were generated with immunoSEQ multiplex PCR, while TCRdb's copy carries only in-frame clones and drops some. Of roughly 50,000 clones in the sample, approximately 83% were seen once. The data were taken from a study of blood T cell repertoires in COVID-19. This TCR came from a woman aged 80 or older with COVID-19, enrolled during active disease. V usage is TRBV10-1 and J usage is TRBJ2-1, with TRBD2 matching over 7 bases. Sequencing input: peripheral blood. The CDR3 loop reads CASSESNKANKRGPNEQFF. CDR3 nucleotide sequence: TGCGCCAGCAGTGAGTCGAATAAAGCGAACAAGCGGGGCCCCAATGAGCAGTTCTTC.